The 21 T cell receptor beta chains reported below all come from one sample, sequenced in a study of cytomegalovirus exposure and HLA in healthy donors. The PCR used 60 Vbeta and 13 Jbeta primers. Here immunoSEQ multiplex PCR was the method, and the copy in TCRdb shows in-frame clones only, minus some. The sample has roughly 150,000 clones; 80% to 90% are singletons. Sequenced sample: PBMCs. The receptors stem from a woman younger than 30 in good health and CMV-seronegative.

This chain joins TRBV5-6 and TRBJ2-7; D unresolved. Per the germline V gene, CDR1 is SGHDT and CDR2 is YYEEEE. V was trimmed by 5 bases and J by 0 bases, leaving 12 bases between them. The CDR3 consists of 14 residues. The CDR3 loop is CASRLTFSSYEQYF. The DNA of the CDR3 is TGTGCCAGCAGATTGACCTTTAGCTCCTACGAGCAGTACTTC.

This chain connects TRBV19 to TRBJ1-5, with a possible D match to TRBD1 (5 bases). Germline CDR1 and CDR2: LNHDA and SQIVND (reference sequence). The CDR3 totals 15 residues. The germline V and J ends were trimmed by 5 bases and 2 bases, with 13 bases remaining between them. Here the CDR3 reads CASSWTRGGNQPQHF. In DNA form, the CDR3 reads TGTGCCAGTAGTTGGACACGAGGTGGCAATCAGCCCCAGCATTTT.

This clone was seen once. CDR3 DNA sequence: TGTGCCAGCAGTTACATTGCGGAGATCCAGTTCTTC. Translating it yields CASSYIAEIQFF. The gene calls are TRBV6-6 and TRBJ2-1; D not resolved. Germline CDR1 and CDR2: MNHNY and SVGAGI (reference sequence). Deletions cut 2 bases from V and 13 bases from J, with 12 bases between. The CDR3 extends over 12 amino acids.

The rearrangement links TRBV11-3 to TRBJ2-3; D may be TRBD2 (5 bases). Germline V CDR1 and CDR2: SGHNT, YENEEA. Trimming cost V 1 base and J 0 bases, with 11 bases left between them. The length of the CDR3 is 16 residues. The CDR3 DNA reads as TGTGCCAGCAGCTTAGGGAGGCAACCTAGCACAGATACGCAGTATTTT. This gives the protein CASSLGRQPSTDTQYF.

In its sample, this clone was seen a few times. The CDR3 DNA reads TGCGCCAGCAGCATCGGACAGGGCTACAATGAGCAGTTCTTC. This codes for CASSIGQGYNEQFF. The chain couples TRBV5-1 to TRBJ2-1, with 8 bases that match TRBD1. Unmatched junction bases numbered 3, after V lost 4 bases and J lost 3 bases. The CDR3 loop spans 14 amino acids. The V gene's germline CDR1 is SGHRS and CDR2 YFSETQ.

Worth noting for this clone: Distinct nucleotide sequences in the sample also encode this CDR3. The chain links TRBV20-1 to TRBJ2-7; D is undetermined. V lost 6 bases and J 1 base, leaving 7 bases between the germline ends. The CDR3 runs to 11 residues. Germline V gene lookup returns CDR1 DFQATT and CDR2 SNEGSKA (reference sequence). The DNA for the CDR3 is TGCAGTGCGCGGCCATCCTACGAGCAGTACTTC. It translates to CSARPSYEQYF.

The chain carries TRBV4-3 and TRBJ2-5; possibly TRBD1 for D (5 bases). The tail of the sequence fits TRBJ2-7 better, so the J call may be wrong. CDR1 LGHNA and CDR2 YSLEER come from the germline V gene. The length of the CDR3 is 17 residues. The CDR3 reads CASSQMRGAPSSYEQYF. The DNA for the CDR3 is TGCGCCAGCAGCCAGATGCGTGGGGCGCCGAGCTCCTACGAGCAGTACTTC.

The J gene is TRBJ1-6, the V gene TRBV6-1, with 8 positions matching TRBD1. The length of the CDR3 is 15 residues. Germline CDR1 is MNHNS and CDR2 is SASEGT. V was pared by 1 base and J by 7 bases, with 3 bases of the junction left unmatched. In nucleotides, the CDR3 is TGTGCCAGCAGTGAAGGTCGGACAGGGAATTCACCCCTCCACTTT. This gives the protein CASSEGRTGNSPLHF.

This chain uses TRBV4-3 with TRBJ2-7; possibly TRBD2 for D (5 bases). The germline V gene encodes CDR1 LGHNA and CDR2 YSLEER. V gave up 3 bases and J gave up 0 bases, with 12 bases separating them. The CDR3 spans 15 residues. CDR3 loop: CASSQGVDHSYEQYF. DNA for the CDR3: TGCGCCAGCAGCCAGGGAGTGGACCACTCCTACGAGCAGTACTTC.

The rearrangement uses TRBV6-5 and TRBJ1-1; D may be TRBD1 (5 bases). V was cut by 6 bases and J by 1 base, with 15 bases left in between. The CDR3 sequence is 15 residues long. Germline-derived CDR1 and CDR2 are MNHEY and SVGAGI. The CDR3 nucleotides are TGTGCCAGCAGCCACGGGACGGGGGGGAACACTGAAGCTTTCTTT. Its translation: CASSHGTGGNTEAFF.

The chain joins TRBV6-4 to TRBJ2-2, with D perhaps matching TRBD1 (5 bases). V lost 2 bases and J 1 base, leaving 14 bases between the germline ends. Germline V gene data show CDR1 as MRHNA and CDR2 as SNTAGT. This CDR3 is 17 amino acids long. CDR3 nucleotide sequence: TGTGCCAGCAGTGACCCCCCTTATACAGGGAACACCGGGGAGCTGTTTTTT. Its translation is CASSDPPYTGNTGELFF.

The gene calls are TRBV7-8 and TRBJ2-7; D is perhaps TRBD2 (5 bases). Germline V gives CDR1 SGHVS, CDR2 FQNEAQ. CDR3 size: 14 residues. Trimming took off 5 bases at V and 2 bases at J, with 13 bases between the two ends. The CDR3 DNA sequence: TGTGCCAGCAGCCCTTGGACTGCCACCTACGAGCAGTACTTC. Translated, it gives CASSPWTATYEQYF.

The chain has TRBV10-1 and TRBJ1-1, with 9 positions matching TRBD1. This CDR3 has 15 residues. Germline CDR1 WNHNN, CDR2 SYGVQD (reference sequence). With V trimmed by 4 bases and J by 2 bases, 5 bases remained unmatched. The CDR3, as DNA: TGCGCCAGCAGTGGATCGACAGGGGGAAACACTGAAGCTTTCTTT. It translates to CASSGSTGGNTEAFF.

This chain links TRBV30 with TRBJ1-3; a weak D match, TRBD1 (5 bases). CDR3 length: 15 amino acids. Per germline, CDR1 GTSNPN and CDR2 SVGIG (reference sequence). The V and J ends lost 1 base and 1 base respectively, with 11 bases between them. The CDR3 here is CAWSGGGKSGNTIYF. DNA of the CDR3: TGTGCCTGGAGTGGGGGGGGGAAGTCTGGAAACACCATATATTTT.

The chain joins TRBV10-1 to TRBJ2-6; D gene ambiguous. There are 16 residues in the CDR3. Germline V CDR1 and CDR2: WNHNN, SYGVQD (reference sequence). Trimming stripped 5 bases from V and 0 bases from J, with 11 bases between. CDR3 protein: CASSSYSYSGANVLTF. DNA of the CDR3: TGCGCCAGCAGTAGTTACAGTTACTCTGGGGCCAACGTCCTGACTTTC.

The chain recombines TRBV5-4 with TRBJ2-1; TRBD2 matches 11 bases. In germline, CDR1 is SGHNT, CDR2 YYREEE (reference sequence). J lost 7 bases, V lost 3 bases, and 6 bases had no gene match. This CDR3 comprises 15 residues. The CDR3 reads CASSSTSGRRNEQFF. The CDR3 DNA reads TGTGCCAGCAGCTCAACTAGCGGGAGAAGAAATGAGCAGTTCTTC.

The chain is built from TRBV28 and TRBJ2-7; 9 bases agree with TRBD1. V trimming: 8 bases; J trimming: 2 bases; junction bases outside the gene matches: 13. The length of the CDR3 is 16 residues. Germline CDR1 reads MDHEN; CDR2 reads SYDVKM. The CDR3 protein is CASESIGQGKAYEQYF. The CDR3 DNA reads as TGTGCCAGCGAGTCTATAGGACAGGGGAAAGCCTACGAGCAGTACTTC. The full variable domain, in which reference TRBV28 and TRBJ2-7 provide the parts outside the CDR3, is DVKVTQSSRYLVKRTGEKVFLECVQDMDHENMFWYRQDPGLGLRLIYFSYDVKMKEKGDIPEGYSVSREKKERFSLILESASTNQTSMYLCASESIGQGKAYEQYFGPGTRLTVT.

There are a few counts of this clone. The chain carries TRBV11-2 and TRBJ2-3; TRBD2 matches 12 bases. The CDR3 length is 19 residues. Germline-derived CDR1 and CDR2 are SGHAT and FQNNGV. The V and J ends lost 6 bases and 4 bases, in that order; junction bases with no gene match: 17. As DNA, the CDR3 is TGTGCCAGCAGGCGAAGCTGGGCTAGCGGGAGGGCCTTCGCAGATACGCAGTATTTT. Its protein is CASRRSWASGRAFADTQYF.

This clone occurred once. The chain links TRBV28 to TRBJ2-5; tentatively, D is TRBD2 (6 bases). Germline V lookup: CDR1 MDHEN, CDR2 SYDVKM. This CDR3 contains 12 residues. Trimming stripped 8 bases from V and 5 bases from J, with 12 bases between. The CDR3 bases are TGTGCCAGCGCGGGGCGCGGTGAGACCCAGTACTTC. This translates into CASAGRGETQYF.

Note on this clone: The same CDR3 arises from other DNA sequences in this sample as well. The gene calls are TRBV5-1 and TRBJ2-6; a weak D match, TRBD2 (6 bases). The germline gives CDR1 SGHRS, CDR2 YFSETQ. CDR3 length: 16 amino acids. Trimming pared 0 bases from V and 2 bases from J, leaving 9 bases between. CDR3 sequence reads: CASSLAGGAGANVLTF. For the CDR3, the DNA is TGCGCCAGCAGCTTGGCCGGAGGGGCTGGGGCCAACGTCCTGACTTTC.

The rearrangement links TRBV5-6 to TRBJ2-1, with D possibly TRBD1 on 5 matching bases. The CDR3 has 16 residues. Germline CDR1 SGHDT, CDR2 YYEEEE. V was shortened by 3 bases and J by 6 bases, with 19 bases between the two germline ends. CDR3 protein: CASSCPDSRTANEQFF. In DNA form, the CDR3 reads TGTGCCAGCAGCTGCCCTGACAGCCGAACCGCCAATGAGCAGTTCTTC.